What follows are 31 T cell receptor beta chains derived from one specimen sequenced in a study of blood T cell repertoires in COVID-19. Assay used: immunoSEQ multiplex PCR; TCRdb lists only in-frame clones, some missing. Of fewer than 400,000 clones detected, just under 90% appear once; the ten largest clones hold roughly 10%. The sequencing sample was made of PBMCs or T cells enriched from blood (not recorded which). The receptors shown here come from a woman in her forties or fifties who had recovered from COVID-19.

This chain connects TRBV29-1 to TRBJ1-2; D is ambiguous. Germline CDR1 is SQVTM and CDR2 is ANQGSEA. This CDR3 comprises 13 residues. Trimming left V 5 bases short and J 6 bases short, with 16 bases between. The CDR3 nucleotides read TGCAGCGTTTATATTTCCCCCGGGGATGGCTACACCTTC. Encoded protein: CSVYISPGDGYTF.

The chain employs TRBV5-1 and TRBJ2-3, with TRBD2 matching 12 bases. V shed 0 bases, J shed 5 bases, and the junction held 7 bases outside the gene matches. Looked up from germline, CDR1 is SGHRS and CDR2 is YFSETQ. The CDR3 sequence is 17 residues long. Here the CDR3 DNA reads TGCGCCAGCAGCTTGGCCCTAGCGGGGGGGCCACAAGATACGCAGTATTTT. This translates into CASSLALAGGPQDTQYF.

In nucleotides, the CDR3 is TGTGCCAGCAGCCAAGTGAAAGGAGGGAGCACTGAAGCTTTCTTT. Translation gives CASSQVKGGSTEAFF. The gene calls are TRBV4-2 and TRBJ1-1; the D is unclear. The CDR3 covers 15 residues. Germline V gene data show CDR1 as LGHNA and CDR2 as YNFKEQ. The ends were cut back, 1 base at V and 4 bases at J, with 13 bases in the middle.

The rearrangement joins TRBV5-1 to TRBJ1-2; TRBD1 aligns across 8 bases. CDR1 is SGHRS and CDR2 is YFSETQ in the germline V gene. With 5 bases clipped from V and 4 bases from J, the junction kept 7 bases outside the gene matches. The CDR3 spans 14 residues. CDR3 coding DNA: TGCGCCAGCAGAGGACAGGGTTGGGGCTATGGCTACACCTTC. Translated: CASRGQGWGYGYTF.

The V gene is TRBV5-1, the J gene TRBJ2-5; 8 bases fit TRBD1. Germline V gives CDR1 SGHRS, CDR2 YFSETQ. CDR3 length: 14 residues. The J segment lost 1 base and the V segment lost 4 bases, leaving 3 bases of the junction unmatched. The DNA for the CDR3 is TGCGCCAGCAGCAGAACAGGGGGCCAAGAGACCCAGTACTTC. This translates into CASSRTGGQETQYF.

The chain combines TRBV18 with TRBJ2-2; tentatively, D is TRBD2 (5 bases). Germline V gene sequence: CDR1 KGHSH, CDR2 LQKENI. The length of the CDR3 is 15 residues. V lost 4 bases and J 0 bases, leaving 9 bases between the germline ends. The CDR3 sequence: CASSRRTANTGELFF. DNA for the CDR3: TGTGCCAGCTCACGCAGGACTGCGAACACCGGGGAGCTGTTTTTT.

The V call is TRBV2, the J call TRBJ1-5; 7 bases line up with TRBD1. The CDR3 length is 14 residues. The junction had 6 bases not matched to a gene; V was cut back by 3 bases and J by 7 bases. The germline V gene has CDR1 SNHLY and CDR2 FYNNEI. The CDR3: CASSDGAGGQPQHF. DNA of the CDR3: TGTGCCAGCAGTGATGGGGCAGGGGGACAGCCCCAGCATTTT.

This rearrangement joins TRBV6-5 to TRBJ1-2; TRBD1 aligns across 8 bases. V was clipped by 7 bases and J by 7 bases; unmatched bases: 14. Looked up from germline, CDR1 is MNHEY and CDR2 is SVGAGI. The CDR3 spans 15 residues. The CDR3 DNA is TGTGCCAGCACCCCGGTTGTGGCAGGGGGCGGTGGCTACACCTTC. Translated: CASTPVVAGGGGYTF.

The chain uses TRBV19 and TRBJ1-2; a weak D match, TRBD1 (5 bases). The CDR3 length is 14 residues. With 4 bases removed from V and 5 bases from J, the gap between germline ends came to 14 bases. Germline V gene data show CDR1 as LNHDA and CDR2 as SQIVND (reference sequence). For the CDR3, the DNA is TGTGCCAGTAGTACCTCGACAGCAAATTATGGCTACACCTTC. It encodes CASSTSTANYGYTF.

This chain links TRBV7-6 with TRBJ2-3, with TRBD2 matching 13 bases. This CDR3 is 22 amino acids long. V was clipped by 4 bases and J by 4 bases; unmatched bases: 23. The germline CDR1 and CDR2 sequences are SGHVS and FNYEAQ. The CDR3 nucleotides read TGTGCCAGCAGCTCTCAAAGACGAATTCCCGGGACTAGCGGGGAGGCCCCAGATACGCAGTATTTT. Its protein product is CASSSQRRIPGTSGEAPDTQYF.

The rearrangement joins TRBV2 to TRBJ1-1; D may be TRBD1 (5 bases). Deletions cut 9 bases from V and 3 bases from J, with 14 bases between. CDR1 and CDR2 (germline): SNHLY, FYNNEI. CDR3 length: 13 residues. The CDR3 loop reads CARQAPGDTEAFF. CDR3 sequence (DNA): TGTGCCAGACAAGCCCCGGGGGACACTGAAGCTTTCTTT.

The chain joins TRBV7-2 to TRBJ1-4; D call uncertain. CDR3 length: 15 amino acids. CDR1 is SGHTA, CDR2 FQGNSA, per germline. The V end was cut by 5 bases, the J end by 4 bases, with 14 bases between. Here the CDR3 reads CASSRETPHNEKLFF. CDR3 in DNA: TGTGCCAGCAGCCGTGAGACACCTCATAATGAAAAACTGTTTTTT.

The CDR3 spells CASSYPLAGRLYGYTF. DNA for the CDR3: TGCGCCAGCAGCTACCCCTTGGCGGGGCGATTATATGGCTACACCTTC. The rearrangement uses TRBV4-1 and TRBJ1-2, with TRBD1 as a possible D gene (5 bases). The germline V and J ends were trimmed by 5 bases and 5 bases, with 21 bases remaining between them. Germline CDR1 MGHRA, CDR2 YSYEKL. CDR3 size: 16 residues.

The chain couples TRBV2 to TRBJ2-5; tentative D call: TRBD1 (7 bases). V was cut by 8 bases and J by 2 bases, with 15 bases left in between. CDR3 length: 14 residues. Germline V lookup: CDR1 SNHLY, CDR2 FYNNEI. CDR3 sequence reads: CASQPQGRQETQYF. For the CDR3, the DNA is TGTGCCAGCCAGCCACAGGGGAGGCAAGAGACCCAGTACTTC.

This chain links TRBV28 with TRBJ1-1; TRBD1 is a possible D gene (5 bases). This CDR3 is built from 14 residues. Deletions cut 3 bases from V and 4 bases from J, with 12 bases between. From germline, CDR1 is MDHEN and CDR2 SYDVKM. The CDR3 here is CASSFGGESTEAFF. CDR3 nucleotides: TGTGCCAGCAGTTTTGGGGGGGAGAGCACTGAAGCTTTCTTT.

The rearrangement links TRBV29-1 to TRBJ1-4; 9 nucleotides line up with TRBD1. J gave up 7 bases and V 7 bases, and 13 bases lay outside the gene matches. This CDR3 contains 15 residues. From germline, CDR1 is SQVTM and CDR2 ANQGSEA. The CDR3 here is CSATDRGRSAEKLFF. The CDR3 DNA follows: TGCAGCGCTACGGACAGGGGACGGAGCGCTGAAAAACTGTTTTTT. Full variable domain (remainder filled in from reference TRBV29-1 and TRBJ1-4): SAVISQKPSRDICQRGTSLTIQCQVDSQVTMMFWYRQQPGQSLTLIATANQGSEATYESGFVIDKFPISRPNLTFSTLTVSNMSPEDSSIYLCSATDRGRSAEKLFFGSGTQLSVL.

The chain combines TRBV12-3 or TRBV12-4 with TRBJ2-7; D uncertain. This CDR3 contains 10 residues. Trimming pared 6 bases from V and 3 bases from J, leaving 3 bases between. The CDR3 spells CASSGYEQYF. The CDR3 coding sequence is TGTGCCAGCAGCGGCTACGAGCAGTACTTC.

The V call is TRBV19, the J call TRBJ1-2; D is perhaps TRBD1 (5 bases). The CDR3 spans 15 residues. Germline-derived CDR1 and CDR2 are LNHDA and SQIVND (reference sequence). Deletions cut 2 bases from V and 7 bases from J, with 17 bases between. CDR3 protein: CASSISRDLLSGYTF. Written as DNA, the CDR3 is TGTGCCAGTAGTATAAGCAGGGATTTACTAAGTGGCTACACCTTC.

The V call is TRBV6-5, the J call TRBJ1-2; 11 bases align to TRBD1. Germline lookup yields CDR1 MNHEY and CDR2 SVGAGI. V shed 6 bases, J shed 12 bases, and the junction held 9 bases outside the gene matches. The CDR3 is 13 amino acids. Written as DNA, the CDR3 is TGTGCCAGCAGGCCACGGGACAGGGGGTCTGACACCTTC. This translates into CASRPRDRGSDTF.

A remark on this clone: The limits of the CDR3 on the DNA are not certain, so only TCRdb's listed CDR3 is given. The V and J genes are TRBV7-8 and TRBJ2-2; the D call of TRBD2 is as the table states it, not checked on the DNA. Per germline, CDR1 SGHVS and CDR2 FQNEAQ. 16 amino acids form the CDR3, both terminal residues included. This chain's CDR3 is CASSLALGFGAGELFF.

The V call is TRBV7-9, the J call TRBJ2-7; weak D call: TRBD2 (5 bases). V was shortened by 5 bases and J by 0 bases, with 11 bases between the two germline ends. The CDR3 has 14 amino acids. Germline V lookup: CDR1 SEHNR, CDR2 FQNEAQ (reference sequence). CDR3 protein: CASSLGLTSYEQYF. The CDR3, as DNA: TGTGCCAGCAGCCTCGGACTCACCTCCTACGAGCAGTACTTC.

The chain employs TRBV7-9 and TRBJ2-1; no definite D call. The germline gives CDR1 SEHNR, CDR2 FQNEAQ (reference sequence). The CDR3 loop spans 13 amino acids. The ends were cut back, 3 bases at V and 2 bases at J, with 5 bases in the middle. CDR3 in DNA: TGTGCCAGCAGCTTCGGAGCCTACAATGAGCAGTTCTTC. This sequence encodes CASSFGAYNEQFF.

This chain uses TRBV3-1 (or the pseudogene TRBV3-2) with TRBJ1-1, with D maybe TRBD1 (5 bases). The germline V gene has CDR1 LGHDT and CDR2 YNNKEL (reference sequence). Trimming left V 1 base short and J 6 bases short, with 9 bases between. The CDR3 covers 13 residues. The CDR3 DNA is TGTGCCAGCAGCCAAGGGGGCCCCCCTGAAGCTTTCTTT. It translates to CASSQGGPPEAFF.

CDR3 region: CAWSLGGSIYGYTF. The CDR3 DNA reads TGTGCCTGGAGTTTGGGGGGATCGATCTATGGCTACACCTTC. The genes are TRBV30 and TRBJ1-2, with D maybe TRBD1 (5 bases). Trimming pared 2 bases from V and 4 bases from J, leaving 14 bases between. Germline V CDR1 and CDR2: GTSNPN, SVGIG (reference sequence). The CDR3 sequence is 14 residues long.

The rearrangement links TRBV10-3 to TRBJ2-3; 8 bases agree with TRBD2. The CDR3 spans 16 residues. Germline V gene lookup returns CDR1 ENHRY and CDR2 SYGVKD. The junction had 9 bases not matched to a gene; V was cut back by 3 bases and J by 4 bases. The CDR3 here is CAISDSAGLGADTQYF. The CDR3, as DNA: TGTGCCATCAGTGATTCCGCGGGACTAGGTGCAGATACGCAGTATTTT.

This sequence joins TRBV12-3 or TRBV12-4 and TRBJ1-1, with a weak D call TRBD1 (5 bases). Trimming removed 3 bases from V and 7 bases from J, with 12 bases in between. The length of the CDR3 is 13 residues. The CDR3 here is CASSFSGPGEAFF. CDR3 in DNA: TGTGCCAGCAGTTTCTCAGGGCCGGGTGAAGCTTTCTTT.

The chain uses TRBV10-3 and TRBJ2-5; 11 bases are a match to TRBD2. V lost 10 bases and J lost 2; bases outside the gene matches: 6. The length of the CDR3 is 14 residues. Germline CDR1 ENHRY, CDR2 SYGVKD. CDR3 in amino acids: CATKLAGEQETQYF. CDR3 nucleotides: TGTGCCACTAAACTAGCGGGGGAGCAAGAGACCCAGTACTTC.

This clone was picked up one time. The V gene is TRBV5-5, the J gene TRBJ2-7; a weak D match, TRBD1 (5 bases). V gave up 4 bases and J gave up 0 bases, with 8 bases separating them. This CDR3 has 13 amino acids. Germline V gene lookup returns CDR1 SGHKS and CDR2 YYEKEE (reference sequence). CDR3 region: CASSGAISYEQYF. In DNA form, the CDR3 reads TGTGCCAGCAGCGGGGCCATCTCCTACGAGCAGTACTTC.

V gene TRBV29-1 combines with J gene TRBJ2-1; TRBD1 agrees at 7 bases. The J segment lost 4 bases and the V segment lost 5 bases, leaving 2 bases of the junction unmatched. The CDR3 runs 12 residues. Germline loops: CDR1 SQVTM, CDR2 ANQGSEA. The CDR3 region is CSVWDSYNEQFF. DNA for the CDR3: TGCAGCGTTTGGGACAGTTACAATGAGCAGTTCTTC.

This chain connects TRBV5-1 to TRBJ2-2; 9 bases are a match to TRBD1. V lost 4 bases and J lost 2; bases outside the gene matches: 6. The CDR3 is made up of 16 amino acids. The V gene's germline CDR1 is SGHRS and CDR2 YFSETQ. The CDR3 is CASSIGDRENTGELFF. The CDR3, as DNA: TGCGCCAGCAGCATAGGGGACAGGGAAAACACCGGGGAGCTGTTTTTT.

The count of this clone is one. The CDR3 loop reads CASSWGQAYEQYF. The CDR3 DNA reads TGTGCCAGCAGTTGGGGACAGGCCTACGAGCAGTACTTC. This chain uses TRBV7-2 with TRBJ2-7; 8 bases are shared with TRBD1. After removal of 6 bases from V and 2 bases from J, the junction contained 3 bases not matched to a gene. The CDR3 sequence is 13 residues long. The germline gives CDR1 SGHTA, CDR2 FQGNSA.